The 7 T cell receptor beta chains below were found in one sample sequenced in a study of immune cell composition in non-small cell lung cancer. Normal lung was taken at the farthest possible site, at least 3 cm from tumour. Libraries were prepared by immunoSEQ multiplex PCR; TCRdb keeps only in-frame clonotypes and omits some of them. The data show more than 950 clones, 82% seen once. Sequencing was performed on non-adjacent lung tissue. The receptor source for this set is a human donor with non-small cell lung cancer.

The CDR3 nucleotides read TGCGCCAGCATCGCCTCAGGAGGGTCCGCAGATACGCAGTATTTT. The encoded protein is CASIASGGSADTQYF. V and J are TRBV5-1 and TRBJ2-3, with D possibly TRBD2 on 6 matching bases. The CDR3 extends over 15 amino acids. Germline V gene lookup returns CDR1 SGHRS and CDR2 YFSETQ. Trimming took off 6 bases at V and 4 bases at J, with 18 bases between the two ends.

The chain recombines TRBV5-1 with TRBJ2-7, with 7 bases that match TRBD1. The CDR3 extends over 14 amino acids. Germline V CDR1 and CDR2: SGHRS, YFSETQ. The CDR3 nucleotides are TGCGCTACAGGGTATGGGGACAGATCCTACGAGCAGTACTTC. It yields the protein CATGYGDRSYEQYF.

The chain employs TRBV6-5 and TRBJ1-5, with TRBD1 matching 10 bases. There are 14 residues in the CDR3. The germline V gene has CDR1 MNHEY and CDR2 SVGAGI. Germline trimming cut 6 bases from V and 3 bases from J; bases unmatched to any gene: 2. The CDR3 loop reads CASSGQGVNQPQHF. The CDR3 DNA follows: TGTGCCAGCAGCGGACAGGGGGTCAATCAGCCCCAGCATTTT.

The count of this clone is one. This sequence joins TRBV27 and TRBJ2-7; 7 bases fit TRBD1. The CDR3 covers 15 residues. Looked up from germline, CDR1 is MNHEY and CDR2 is SMNVEV (reference sequence). V shed 3 bases, J shed 2 bases, and the junction held 7 bases outside the gene matches. The CDR3 protein is CASSFGTANPYEQYF. CDR3 nucleotide sequence: TGTGCCAGCAGTTTCGGGACAGCAAACCCCTACGAGCAGTACTTC.

Regarding this clone: Other nucleotide sequences from this sample produce the same CDR3. The rearrangement joins TRBV6-1 to TRBJ2-2; 14 bases match TRBD2. Germline V gene data show CDR1 as MNHNS and CDR2 as SASEGT. V dropped 6 bases and J dropped 7; count of bases not matched to a gene: 4. The CDR3 has 15 residues. CDR3 amino acids: CASRGTSGGIGELFF. The CDR3 nucleotides read TGTGCCAGCAGAGGGACTAGCGGGGGAATCGGGGAGCTGTTTTTT.

J is TRBJ1-1 and V is TRBV10-2; 9 bases are a match to TRBD1. V lost 2 bases, J lost 0 bases, and 10 bases stayed unmatched. The length of the CDR3 is 18 residues. Germline values: CDR1 WSHSY, CDR2 SAAADI. The CDR3 loop reads CASSETRVGTGLNTEAFF. The CDR3 nucleotides read TGCGCCAGCAGTGAGACCCGAGTCGGGACAGGGTTGAACACTGAAGCTTTCTTT.

The rearrangement joins TRBV4-2 to TRBJ2-1; 11 positions match TRBD2. This CDR3 is built from 17 residues. The germline CDR1 and CDR2 sequences are LGHNA and YNFKEQ. V shed 4 bases and J 6 bases; nucleotides not matched to a gene: 11. This CDR3 reads CASSPREMTSGANEQFF. DNA for the CDR3: TGTGCCAGCAGCCCCCGAGAAATGACTAGCGGGGCCAATGAGCAGTTCTTC.